This T cell receptor beta chain was profiled in a study of memory CD8 T cells in hepatitis C reinfection. This CDR3 is 16 amino acids long. Germline V CDR1 and CDR2: SGHRS, YFSETQ. The ends lost 4 bases at V and 4 bases at J; junction bases unmatched: 3. The protocol was immunoSEQ multiplex PCR, while the TCRdb copy is restricted to in-frame clones and leaves out a portion. Of approximately 52,000 clones listed, roughly 90% are singletons. Specified time point: pre-reinfection, 55 to 20 weeks before reinfection detection. No in vitro expansion preceded TCR sequencing of the sorted cells. What was sequenced was naive CD8+ T cells sorted from blood. V and J are TRBV5-1 and TRBJ2-1, with 15 bases identical to TRBD2. This TCR came from a man aged 18 to 30 with hepatitis C virus infection. Written as DNA, the CDR3 is TGCGCCAGCAGCCACGGACTAGCGGGAGGGTACAATGAGCAGTTCTTC. This translates into CASSHGLAGGYNEQFF.